Listed below are T cell receptor beta chains from one sample, sequenced in a study of shared clonotypes between healthy human individuals. The data were produced by immunoSEQ multiplex PCR, yet TCRdb's version contains in-frame clones alone and is incomplete. The profile covers a few million clones, with roughly 90% appearing a single time and more than 0.35% taken by the ten largest. Sequenced: naive CD4+ T cells from PBMCs. The receptors come from a man between 18 and 29 years old in good health. Some clones in this sample may be carry-over from other donors' samples. Both conserved end residues are part of each CDR3. A D gene is named only where the DNA matches it firmly. Rows may omit the clone size; those that give it use once, few, many or a size class.

size	V	D	J	DNA	CDR3
.	TRBV7-2	TRBD1	TRBJ2-7	TGTGCCAGCAGCTTAGAGAACAGGGGGTACGAGCAGTACTTC	CASSLENRGYEQYF
.	TRBV29-1	TRBD2	TRBJ2-1	TGCAGCGTTGCCAGCGGGAGCGGCAATGAGCAGTTCTTC	CSVASGSGNEQFF
.	TRBV9	.	TRBJ2-2	TGTGCCAGCAGCCCCGGTGGGTGGGGTTACACCGGGGAGCTGTTTTTT	CASSPGGWGYTGELFF
.	TRBV28	.	TRBJ2-7	TGTGCCAGCCGGGACCGGGAGGAGCAGTACTTC	CASRDREEQYF
.	TRBV28	.	TRBJ2-7	TGTGCCAGCAGTTCTTTTTTCTCCTACGAGCAGTACTTC	CASSSFFSYEQYF
.	TRBV9	TRBD1	TRBJ2-1	TGTGCCAGCAGCAGACGAACAGGGGGCATTATCTACAATGAGCAGTTCTTC	CASSRRTGGIIYNEQFF
.	TRBV6-6	.	TRBJ2-7	TGTGCCAGCAGTTACCGTGGCTCCTACGAGCAGTACTTC	CASSYRGSYEQYF
.	TRBV15	.	TRBJ1-3	TGTGCCACCAGCGCCGGGGGGGAGAACACCATATATTTT	CATSAGGENTIYF
.	TRBV4-1	TRBD2	TRBJ2-7	TGCGCCAGCAGCCACCTAGCGGGAGTCAACGAGCAGTACTTC	CASSHLAGVNEQYF
.	TRBV19	TRBD2	TRBJ2-1	TGTGCCAGTAGTATAGTTAGGACTAGCGCACAGAGCTCCTACAATGAGCAGTTCTTC	CASSIVRTSAQSSYNEQFF
.	TRBV28	TRBD1	TRBJ2-5	TGTGCCAGCAGTTTACTGACCTGGACAGGCAGAGAGACCCAGTACTTC	CASSLLTWTGRETQYF
.	TRBV4-3	.	TRBJ2-4	TGCGCCAGCAGCCAAGGGGTGACCATAGCCAAAAACATTCAGTACTTC	CASSQGVTIAKNIQYF
.	TRBV9	.	TRBJ2-1	TGTGCCAGCAGCGCCTCTTCCGTGGGATACAATGAGCAGTTCTTC	CASSASSVGYNEQFF
.	TRBV20-1	.	TRBJ2-5	TGCTTACCGGGCCCGCAAGAGACCCAGTACTTC	CLPGPQETQYF
.	TRBV9	.	TRBJ1-2	TGTGCCAGCAGCGCCACCGACAGACCCTCATATGGCTACACCTTC	CASSATDRPSYGYTF
.	TRBV7-2	.	TRBJ2-1	TGTGCCAGCAGCCTAACAACAGGTGAGCAGTTCTTC	CASSLTTGEQFF
.	TRBV5-1	.	TRBJ2-5	TGCGCCAGCAGCGGGGACCCGCCAGGGCTCAATCAAGAGACCCAGTACTTC	CASSGDPPGLNQETQYF
.	TRBV4-3	TRBD1	TRBJ2-7	TGCGCCAGCAGCCAAACCCGGGACAGGGACTACGAGCAGTACTTC	CASSQTRDRDYEQYF
.	TRBV28	TRBD1	TRBJ1-5	TGTGCCAGCAGTGACCCCGGACAGGGCTTGTATCAGCCCCAGCATTTT	CASSDPGQGLYQPQHF
.	TRBV10-3	.	TRBJ2-5	TGTGCCATCAGTGAATTGCTAGCTGGTGGGACCCAGTACTTC	CAISELLAGGTQYF
.	TRBV4-1	.	TRBJ1-2	TGCGCCAGCAGCCAAAGGCCTGTGGGTACGGCCGACTCCTATGGCTACACCTTC	CASSQRPVGTADSYGYTF
.	TRBV6-5	TRBD1	TRBJ1-1	TGTGCCAGCATCAGGGGGCAGGGACTGAACACTGAAGCTTTCTTT	CASIRGQGLNTEAFF
once	TRBV6-1	.	TRBJ2-1	TGTGCCAGCAGTGGCGTAGCCCCGAACCTCTCCTACAATGAGCAGTTCTTC	CASSGVAPNLSYNEQFF
.	TRBV29-1	.	TRBJ2-7	TGCAGCGTTGGTGTGTACGAGCAGTACTTC	CSVGVYEQYF
once	TRBV19	TRBD1	TRBJ2-5	TGTGCCAGTAGCCTCACAGGGGGCGGGCCCCCCAAGACCCAGTACTTC	CASSLTGGGPPKTQYF
once	TRBV7-2	.	TRBJ2-4	TGTGCCAGCAGCCCGCAAGGCGGCCGCTTCCTAGCCAAAAACATTCAGTACTTC	CASSPQGGRFLAKNIQYF
.	TRBV7-3	TRBD2	TRBJ2-7	TGTGCCAGCAGCACAACTCCTAGCGGCGAGCAGTACTTC	CASSTTPSGEQYF
.	TRBV28	.	TRBJ2-6	TGTGCCAGCGGGGGGACATCTTCTGGGGCCAACGTCCTGACTTTC	CASGGTSSGANVLTF
.	TRBV28	TRBD1	TRBJ1-5	TGTGCCAGCATTCTGAGGACAGGGGGCATGAAGCCCCAGCATTTT	CASILRTGGMKPQHF